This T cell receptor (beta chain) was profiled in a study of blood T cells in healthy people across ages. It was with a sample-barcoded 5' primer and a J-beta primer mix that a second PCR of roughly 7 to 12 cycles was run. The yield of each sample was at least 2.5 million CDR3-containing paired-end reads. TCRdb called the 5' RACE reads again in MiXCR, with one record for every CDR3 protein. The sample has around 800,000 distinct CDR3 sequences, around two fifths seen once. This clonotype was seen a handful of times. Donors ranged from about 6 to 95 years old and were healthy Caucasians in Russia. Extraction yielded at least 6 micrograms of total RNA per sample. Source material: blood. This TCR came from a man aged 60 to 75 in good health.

The CDR3: CASSYKGADYGYTF. The DNA for the CDR3 is TGTGCCAGCAGTTACAAGGGGGCAGACTATGGCTACACCTTC. This sequence joins TRBV6-6 and TRBJ1-2; 7 positions agree with TRBD1. Per germline, CDR1 MNHNY and CDR2 SVGAGI (reference sequence). V trimming: 2 bases; J trimming: 3 bases; junction bases outside the gene matches: 3. This CDR3 comprises 14 residues.